Below, one T cell receptor (beta chain) is given with its context. The CDR3 has 15 amino acids. CDR1 is LNHNV and CDR2 is YYDKDF in the germline V gene (reference sequence). V dropped 1 base and J dropped 2; count of bases not matched to a gene: 5. This record belongs to a study of blood T cells in healthy people across ages. The authors ran a second PCR of about 7 to 11 cycles using a sample-barcoded 5' primer and a J-beta primer mix. TCRdb reprocessed the 5' RACE reads with MiXCR, giving one entry per CDR3 protein. The sample carries approximately 690,000 distinct CDR3 sequences, roughly 50% recorded once.

The chain is built from TRBV15 and TRBJ2-7, with 7 bases identical to TRBD2. The TCR originated in a man aged 55 to 69 in good health. Specimen: blood. CDR3 region: CATSRALAVPYEQYF. The CDR3 DNA follows: TGTGCCACCAGCAGAGCGCTAGCGGTCCCCTACGAGCAGTACTTC.